This passage covers 22 T cell receptor beta chains from one sample sequenced in a study of blood T cell repertoires in COVID-19. Measured with immunoSEQ multiplex PCR; TCRdb has only the in-frame clones, and not every one. The table has 310,000 or so clones, around 86% seen once. Sequencing was performed on peripheral blood. These receptors came from a woman between 45 and 60 years old with acute or convalescent COVID-19.

The V call is TRBV15, the J call TRBJ2-7; D possibly corresponds to TRBD1 (6 bases). The length of the CDR3 is 18 residues. From germline, CDR1 is LNHNV and CDR2 YYDKDF (reference sequence). Trimming took 5 bases from V and 3 from J, leaving 26 bases between them. CDR3 residues: CATSGRVQGQTPLYEQYF. The CDR3 nucleotides are TGTGCCACCAGCGGAAGAGTGCAGGGACAAACTCCCCTCTACGAGCAGTACTTC.

Comments on this clone: Other DNA sequences in the sample encode the same CDR3. The V call is TRBV19, the J call TRBJ1-1; maybe TRBD1 (5 bases). This CDR3 region has 13 residues. The germline V gene encodes CDR1 LNHDA and CDR2 SQIVND (reference sequence). V was trimmed by 5 bases and J by 1 base, leaving 8 bases between them. The CDR3 nucleotides read TGTGCCAGTAGTCGCACAGGGAACACTGAAGCTTTCTTT. It encodes CASSRTGNTEAFF.

CDR3 sequence reads: CASSSTDKETQYF. The CDR3 coding sequence is TGTGCCAGCAGTTCAACGGACAAAGAGACCCAGTACTTC. The V gene is TRBV27, the J gene TRBJ2-5; D possibly corresponds to TRBD1 (5 bases). Germline V gene data show CDR1 as MNHEY and CDR2 as SMNVEV (reference sequence). The CDR3 runs to 13 residues. V lost 4 bases and J 3 bases, leaving 9 bases between the germline ends.

This chain uses TRBV7-2 with TRBJ2-1, with TRBD2 matching over 7 bases. Germline assignment: CDR1 SGHTA and CDR2 FQGNSA. CDR3 length: 15 residues. Trimming at V came to 5 bases and at J to 5 bases, leaving 9 bases not matched to a gene. As DNA, the CDR3 is TGTGCCAGCAGCCTCCCGGGACTAAGACACAATGAGCAGTTCTTC. Its protein product is CASSLPGLRHNEQFF.

This clone was counted only a few times. The CDR3 reads CSGLTGEAFF. CDR3 nucleotides: TGCAGCGGGCTCACAGGGGAAGCTTTCTTT. The J gene is TRBJ1-1, the V gene TRBV29-1, with D possibly matching TRBD1 (6 bases). This CDR3 is built from 10 residues. Deletions cut 7 bases from V and 8 bases from J, with 11 bases between. The germline gives CDR1 SQVTM, CDR2 ANQGSEA.

V usage is TRBV18 and J usage is TRBJ2-7; 12 bases align to TRBD2. The CDR3 length is 16 residues. CDR1 and CDR2 from the germline V gene are KGHSH and LQKENI. The V gene end was trimmed by 3 bases and the J gene end by 2 bases; junction bases not matched to a gene: 5. CDR3 sequence reads: CASSPRGLAGTYEQYF. The CDR3 region has the DNA TGTGCCAGCTCACCGCGGGGACTAGCGGGTACCTACGAGCAGTACTTC.

This clone was observed once. The gene calls are TRBV4-2 and TRBJ2-1; 10 positions match TRBD1. The CDR3 is made up of 18 amino acids. Germline CDR1 and CDR2: LGHNA and YNFKEQ. After removal of 4 bases from V and 0 bases from J, the junction contained 9 bases not matched to a gene. The CDR3 DNA sequence: TGTGCCAGCAGCCCATCCGGGACAGGGGACCCCTCCTACAATGAGCAGTTCTTC. This gives the protein CASSPSGTGDPSYNEQFF.

V and J are TRBV9 and TRBJ1-6; 10 nucleotides align to TRBD1. V was clipped by 5 bases and J by 8 bases; unmatched bases: 1. Germline V lookup: CDR1 SGDLS, CDR2 YYNGEE. This CDR3 spans 13 amino acids. The DNA of the CDR3 is TGTGCCAGCAGTGGGACAGGGGATTCACCCCTCCACTTT. Its translation: CASSGTGDSPLHF.

This clone was picked up a small number of times. The CDR3 reads CASGLAVNTGELFF. The CDR3 region has the DNA TGTGCCAGCGGACTAGCGGTAAACACCGGGGAGCTGTTTTTT. The V and J genes are TRBV2 and TRBJ2-2, with 10 bases identical to TRBD2. The CDR3 has 14 amino acids. Germline assignment: CDR1 SNHLY and CDR2 FYNNEI. V shed 8 bases, J shed 2 bases, and the junction held 2 bases outside the gene matches.

The gene calls are TRBV28 and TRBJ2-7, with TRBD2 matching over 11 bases. The V gene's germline CDR1 is MDHEN and CDR2 SYDVKM. The CDR3 sequence is 16 residues long. Unmatched junction bases numbered 10, after V lost 6 bases and J lost 3 bases. Here the CDR3 DNA reads TGTGCCAGCAGGGCCCCCCGGCTAGCGGGAGGCTACGAGCAGTACTTC. Translation: CASRAPRLAGGYEQYF.

This clone occurred a few times. The chain uses TRBV7-2 and TRBJ2-3, with 9 bases fitting TRBD1. Germline CDR1 and CDR2: SGHTA and FQGNSA. The length of the CDR3 is 16 residues. V trimming: 1 base; J trimming: 0 bases; junction bases outside the gene matches: 2. Here the CDR3 reads CASSLDRGPSTDTQYF. The CDR3 nucleotides read TGTGCCAGCAGCTTAGACAGGGGGCCTAGCACAGATACGCAGTATTTT.

This chain joins TRBV9 and TRBJ2-1; D possibly corresponds to TRBD2 (6 bases). The CDR3 is made up of 15 amino acids. Between the trimmed V and J ends, which lost 0 bases and 6 bases, there was a span of 13 bases. Per the germline V gene, CDR1 is SGDLS and CDR2 is YYNGEE. CDR3: CASSVGVLASNEQFF. Written as DNA, the CDR3 is TGTGCCAGCAGCGTAGGTGTTCTAGCGAGCAATGAGCAGTTCTTC.

This chain connects TRBV27 to TRBJ1-1; 8 bases map to TRBD1. J gave up 2 bases and V 6 bases, and 5 bases lay outside the gene matches. The CDR3 is 14 amino acids. Germline CDR1 MNHEY, CDR2 SMNVEV (reference sequence). The CDR3 DNA reads as TGTGCCAGCAGATCCCAGGGGGCCAACACTGAAGCTTTCTTT. It translates to CASRSQGANTEAFF.

The chain uses TRBV19 and TRBJ1-2, with D perhaps TRBD1 (6 bases). Per germline, CDR1 LNHDA and CDR2 SQIVND (reference sequence). The CDR3 totals 14 residues. Trimming cost V 3 bases and J 6 bases, with 14 bases left between them. The CDR3 DNA is TGTGCCAGTAGTATGGCGGCAGGGGATCATGGCTACACCTTC. The encoded protein is CASSMAAGDHGYTF.

The CDR3 reads CASSESGLSTDTQYF. Written as DNA, the CDR3 is TGTGCCAGCAGTGAATCAGGGCTTAGCACAGATACGCAGTATTTT. The rearrangement joins TRBV6-1 to TRBJ2-3, with D tentatively TRBD1 (5 bases). This CDR3 contains 15 residues. Germline V gene sequence: CDR1 MNHNS, CDR2 SASEGT. V lost 2 bases, J lost 0 bases, and 9 bases lay in between.

There are a few counts of this clone. The chain has TRBV29-1 and TRBJ2-3, with 7 positions matching TRBD1. V was clipped by 0 bases and J by 1 base; unmatched bases: 1. The CDR3 has 14 residues. From germline, CDR1 is SQVTM and CDR2 ANQGSEA. The CDR3, as DNA: TGCAGCGTTGAAGAGACAGGGCGCACAGATACGCAGTATTTT. It translates to CSVEETGRTDTQYF.

The chain couples TRBV6-6 to TRBJ1-4; a weak D match, TRBD1 (5 bases). CDR1 and CDR2 (germline): MNHNY, SVGAGI (reference sequence). V shed 6 bases and J shed 5 bases, with 13 bases lying between them. The CDR3 has 14 residues. The CDR3 DNA follows: TGTGCCAGCAGCCTCGGGGGAGGGAATGAAAAACTGTTTTTT. It translates to CASSLGGGNEKLFF.

J is TRBJ1-2 and V is TRBV28; 10 nucleotides match TRBD1. Germline assignment: CDR1 MDHEN and CDR2 SYDVKM. The trim removed 4 bases at V and 7 bases at J, leaving 18 bases unmatched. This CDR3 has 18 residues. CDR3 DNA sequence: TGTGCCAGCAGTTCCCGGGGGCCCCGGGACAGGGGCTATGGTGGCTACACCTTC. Encoded protein: CASSSRGPRDRGYGGYTF.

This chain links TRBV4-3 with TRBJ2-1; TRBD1 might be the D (6 bases). The length of the CDR3 is 15 residues. V lost 3 bases and J lost 3, with 12 bases in between. Germline CDR1 reads LGHNA; CDR2 reads YSLEER. CDR3 DNA sequence: TGCGCCAGCAGCCATGACCGGGACATCTACAATGAGCAGTTCTTC. Amino acid sequence: CASSHDRDIYNEQFF.

The rearrangement joins TRBV5-1 to TRBJ1-1; D unresolved. CDR3 length equals 15 residues. V was clipped by 1 base and J by 2 bases, with 12 bases between them. Germline V gene sequence: CDR1 SGHRS, CDR2 YFSETQ. CDR3 sequence (DNA): TGCGCCAGCAGCTTGTTGGAGCGATTAAACACTGAAGCTTTCTTT. It yields the protein CASSLLERLNTEAFF. Variable domain in full (rest from reference TRBV5-1 and TRBJ1-1): KAGVTQTPRYLIKTRGQQVTLSCSPISGHRSVSWYQQTPGQGLQFLFEYFSETQRNKGNFPGRFSGRQFSNSRSEMNVSTLELGDSALYLCASSLLERLNTEAFFGQGTRLTVV.

The V call is TRBV7-3, the J call TRBJ2-1; 7 bases are shared with TRBD2. Looked up from germline, CDR1 is SGHTA and CDR2 is FQGTGA. This CDR3 spans 16 amino acids. J was trimmed by 2 bases and V by 4 bases; bases with no gene match: 8. CDR3: CASSSVLAQPYNEQFF. The CDR3 DNA reads TGTGCCAGCAGCTCCGTACTAGCGCAACCCTACAATGAGCAGTTCTTC.

The chain combines TRBV6-5 with TRBJ1-3, with 9 positions matching TRBD1. The junction had 4 bases not matched to a gene; V was cut back by 5 bases and J by 5 bases. Per the germline V gene, CDR1 is MNHEY and CDR2 is SVGAGI. The CDR3 contains 14 residues. The DNA for the CDR3 is TGTGCCAGCAGTCAGGACAGGGGACGAAACACCATATATTTT. This encodes CASSQDRGRNTIYF.